These 15 T cell receptor beta chains share one sample of origin, sequenced in a study of T cells after yellow fever vaccination. TCRdb independently ran MiXCR on the 5' RACE reads; one entry per CDR3 protein. The table has a few hundred thousand distinct CDR3 sequences, about 4% seen once. The specimen was PBMCs, collected 5 days after the yellow fever booster vaccination. These receptors all come from a man between 18 and 29 years old who received the YFV17D yellow fever vaccine.

V usage is TRBV7-2 and J usage is TRBJ2-7; the D gene is possibly TRBD2 (6 bases). CDR1 SGHTA and CDR2 FQGNSA come from the germline V gene. The CDR3 spans 14 residues. V dropped 5 bases and J dropped 4 bases, with 15 bases sitting between them. The CDR3: CASSPGGSQYEQYF. CDR3 sequence (DNA): TGTGCCAGCAGCCCCGGGGGTAGCCAGTACGAGCAGTACTTC.

This clonotype was counted between two and nine times. DNA of the CDR3: TGTGCCAGCTCATTACTAAAGGGGACTAGCGCCTACCGGGAGCAGTACTTC. Residues: CASSLLKGTSAYREQYF. The chain is built from TRBV6-5 and TRBJ2-7, with 10 bases that match TRBD2. With 8 bases clipped from V and 7 bases from J, the junction kept 20 bases outside the gene matches. The CDR3 is 17 amino acids. The germline V gene encodes CDR1 MNHEY and CDR2 SVGAGI.

This clonotype occurred many times. V gene TRBV20-1 combines with J gene TRBJ1-6; tentative D call: TRBD1 (5 bases). Trimming cost V 6 bases and J 10 bases, with 13 bases left between them. Germline V gene sequence: CDR1 DFQATT, CDR2 SNEGSKA (reference sequence). The CDR3 spans 12 residues. Written as DNA, the CDR3 is TGCAGTGCGCGGAACTGGGGCTCACCCCTCCACTTT. It translates to CSARNWGSPLHF.

As DNA, the CDR3 is TGTGCCATCAGTGGGACAGGGGGCCTCAGCTATGGCTACACCTTC. It translates to CAISGTGGLSYGYTF. The rearrangement joins TRBV10-3 to TRBJ1-2; 11 bases map to TRBD1. Germline-derived CDR1 and CDR2 are ENHRY and SYGVKD. CDR3 length equals 15 residues. The junction had 5 bases not matched to a gene; V was cut back by 4 bases and J by 4 bases.

This clonotype was counted ten times or more. This chain uses TRBV5-8 with TRBJ2-3; D may be TRBD1 or TRBD2 (5 bases each). Trimming took off 4 bases at V and 5 bases at J, with 20 bases between the two ends. Germline V gene lookup returns CDR1 SGHTS and CDR2 YDEGEE. CDR3 length: 16 residues. CDR3 DNA sequence: TGTGCCAGCAGCCCCCCGGGACGGCATGTGGGAGATACGCAGTATTTT. Amino acids: CASSPPGRHVGDTQYF.

This clonotype was found a few times. This chain uses TRBV18 with TRBJ2-3, with D tentatively TRBD2 (6 bases). The CDR3 contains 15 residues. V was clipped by 4 bases and J by 2 bases, with 13 bases between them. Per the germline V gene, CDR1 is KGHSH and CDR2 is LQKENI. As DNA, the CDR3 is TGTGCCAGCTCACAAGGACTACCACCCACAGATACGCAGTATTTT. It yields the protein CASSQGLPPTDTQYF.

This sequence joins TRBV10-1 and TRBJ2-1; D possibly corresponds to TRBD1 (6 bases). Between the trimmed V and J ends, which lost 5 bases and 2 bases, there was a span of 16 bases. Germline loops: CDR1 WNHNN, CDR2 SYGVQD (reference sequence). There are 16 residues in the CDR3. CDR3 in amino acids: CASSLALDRPYNEQFF. The CDR3 DNA is TGCGCCAGCAGTCTCGCTTTGGACAGACCCTACAATGAGCAGTTCTTC.

This clonotype was seen many times. This chain connects TRBV29-1 to TRBJ2-7; the D call may be TRBD1 or TRBD2 (5 bases each). The CDR3 is 12 residues long. CDR1 is SQVTM and CDR2 is ANQGSEA in the germline V gene. In DNA, the CDR3 is TGCACCGTCAGAGGGGATCCCTACGAGCAGTACGTC. Translation gives CTVRGDPYEQYV.

This clonotype was recorded a few times. This sequence joins TRBV28 and TRBJ2-1; TRBD1 aligns across 10 bases. J was trimmed by 2 bases and V by 4 bases; bases with no gene match: 5. Germline CDR1 and CDR2: MDHEN and SYDVKM. There are 16 residues in the CDR3. This CDR3 is CASSSETGGPYNEQFF. The CDR3 coding sequence is TGTGCCAGCAGTTCGGAGACAGGGGGCCCCTACAATGAGCAGTTCTTC.

This clonotype was seen at least ten times. The chain couples TRBV6-5 to TRBJ2-7; 8 positions agree with TRBD2. The CDR3 is 15 residues long. Germline V gene lookup returns CDR1 MNHEY and CDR2 SVGAGI. After removal of 2 bases from V and 4 bases from J, the junction contained 7 bases not matched to a gene. The CDR3 bases are TGTGCCAGCAGTTACGAGGCGGGGGGCCTGTACGAGCAGTACTTC. Translation: CASSYEAGGLYEQYF.

A few counts support this clonotype. The genes are TRBV6-5 and TRBJ2-1; 8 bases match TRBD1. This CDR3 contains 15 residues. V lost 4 bases and J lost 6; bases outside the gene matches: 8. Germline loops: CDR1 MNHEY, CDR2 SVGAGI. The DNA for the CDR3 is TGTGCCAGCAGTTCACAGGGGGTGAGGGTCAATGAGCAGTTCTTC. Its translation: CASSSQGVRVNEQFF.

At least ten counts were recorded for this clonotype. V usage is TRBV5-1 and J usage is TRBJ2-1; 16 positions match TRBD2. Germline CDR1 and CDR2: SGHRS and YFSETQ. V shed 4 bases and J 7 bases; nucleotides not matched to a gene: 2. The CDR3 length is 15 residues. CDR3 DNA sequence: TGCGCCAGCAGCCCGGGACTAGCGGGGGGGAATGAGCAGTTCTTC. Amino acid sequence: CASSPGLAGGNEQFF.

In its sample, this clonotype was seen a few times. The chain has TRBV20-1 and TRBJ2-7; the D is unclear. The CDR3 runs to 11 residues. Deletions cut 4 bases from V and 4 bases from J, with 8 bases between. Germline CDR1 is DFQATT and CDR2 is SNEGSKA (reference sequence). CDR3: CSATRSYEQYV. For the CDR3, the DNA is TGCAGTGCTACCCGATCTTACGAGCAGTACGTC.

Only a few counts were recorded for this clonotype. The chain joins TRBV4-2 to TRBJ2-1, with D perhaps matching TRBD2 (5 bases). CDR3 length equals 16 residues. The V and J ends lost 4 bases and 1 base respectively, with 14 bases between them. The germline gives CDR1 LGHNA, CDR2 YNFKEQ. The CDR3 region is CASSPGGGRSYNEQFF. For the CDR3, the DNA is TGTGCCAGCAGCCCCGGAGGAGGAAGATCCTACAATGAGCAGTTCTTC.

J is TRBJ2-3 and V is TRBV19; 7 bases map to TRBD2. The trim removed 5 bases at V and 0 bases at J, leaving 11 bases unmatched. The germline V gene has CDR1 LNHDA and CDR2 SQIVND (reference sequence). The CDR3 length is 17 residues. The CDR3 sequence is CASSYGSGFASTDTQYF. Written as DNA, the CDR3 is TGTGCCAGTAGTTATGGTAGCGGGTTCGCTAGCACAGATACGCAGTATTTT.